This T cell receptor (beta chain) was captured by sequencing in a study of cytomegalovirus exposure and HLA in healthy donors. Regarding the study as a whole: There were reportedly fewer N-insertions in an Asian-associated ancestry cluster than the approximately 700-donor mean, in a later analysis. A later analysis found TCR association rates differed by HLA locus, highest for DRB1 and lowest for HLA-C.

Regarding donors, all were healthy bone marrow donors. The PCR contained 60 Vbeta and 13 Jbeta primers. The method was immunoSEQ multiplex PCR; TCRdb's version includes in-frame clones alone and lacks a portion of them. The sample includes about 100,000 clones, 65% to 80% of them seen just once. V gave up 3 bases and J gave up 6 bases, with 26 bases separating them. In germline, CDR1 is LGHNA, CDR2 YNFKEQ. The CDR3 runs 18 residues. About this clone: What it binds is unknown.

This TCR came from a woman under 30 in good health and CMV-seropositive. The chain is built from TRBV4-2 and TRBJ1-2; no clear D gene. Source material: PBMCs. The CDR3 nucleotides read TGTGCCAGCAGCCATGTGGGCCCGGACGGGAAAATCCCCGATGGCTACACCTTC. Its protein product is CASSHVGPDGKIPDGYTF.